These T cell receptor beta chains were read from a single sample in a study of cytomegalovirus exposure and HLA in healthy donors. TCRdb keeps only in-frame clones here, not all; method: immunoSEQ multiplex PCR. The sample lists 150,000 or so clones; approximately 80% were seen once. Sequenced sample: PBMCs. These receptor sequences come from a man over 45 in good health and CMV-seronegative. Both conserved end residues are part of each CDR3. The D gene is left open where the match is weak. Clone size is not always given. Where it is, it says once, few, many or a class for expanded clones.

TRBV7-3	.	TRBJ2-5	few	TGTGCCAGCGGGCAGGGGCCCCAAGAGACCCAGTACTTC	CASGQGPQETQYF
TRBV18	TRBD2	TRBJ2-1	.	TGTGCCAGCTCACCGCCTAGCGGGGGAGGGGATGAGCAGTTCTTC	CASSPPSGGGDEQFF
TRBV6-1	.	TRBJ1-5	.	TGTGCCAGCAGTGCGGGAGTCATCAATCAGCCCCAGCATTTT	CASSAGVINQPQHF
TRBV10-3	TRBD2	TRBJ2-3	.	TGTGCCATCAGTGAGTCGGGACTAGCGACAGATACGCAGTATTTT	CAISESGLATDTQYF
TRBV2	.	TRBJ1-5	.	TGTGCCAGCACAGAGGGCTTCAATCAGCCCCAGCATTTT	CASTEGFNQPQHF
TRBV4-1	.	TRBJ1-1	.	TGCGCCAGCAGCCAAGAAGAGTTTGTCGGTGAAGCTTTCTTT	CASSQEEFVGEAFF
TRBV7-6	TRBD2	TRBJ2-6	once	TGTGCCAGCAGCCTGCGACTAGCGGGAGGGTCTGGGGCCAACGTCCTGACTTTC	CASSLRLAGGSGANVLTF
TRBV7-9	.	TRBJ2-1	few	TGTGCCAGCAGCTTACGTTACAATGAGCAGTTCTTC	CASSLRYNEQFF
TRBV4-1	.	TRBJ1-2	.	TGCGCCAGCTCCCCCGGGACACCTCCTAACTATGGCTACACCTTC	CASSPGTPPNYGYTF
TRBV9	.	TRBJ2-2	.	TGTGCCAGCACCCCATTTTGGAACACCGGGGAGCTGTTTTTT	CASTPFWNTGELFF
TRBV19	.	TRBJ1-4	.	TGTGCCAGTAGCGGGAGGACGGATGAAAAACTGTTTTTT	CASSGRTDEKLFF
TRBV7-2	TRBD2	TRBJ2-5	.	TGTGCCAGCAGCTCTACCGGGACTACACTGCAGACCCAGTACTTC	CASSSTGTTLQTQYF
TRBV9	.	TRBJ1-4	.	TGTGCCAGCAGCGTAACTACGGGTGAAAAACTGTTTTTT	CASSVTTGEKLFF
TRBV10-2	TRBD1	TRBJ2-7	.	TGCGCCAGCAGTCTGACAGGGGAATACGAGCAGTACTTC	CASSLTGEYEQYF
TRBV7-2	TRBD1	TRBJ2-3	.	TGTGCCAGCAGCTTAGAGGGGGCCCGTTCAGATACGCAGTATTTT	CASSLEGARSDTQYF
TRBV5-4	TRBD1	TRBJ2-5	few	TGTGCCAGCAGCTTGGGACAGGGGGTAACCAAGAAGACCCAGTACTTC	CASSLGQGVTKKTQYF
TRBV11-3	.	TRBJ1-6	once	TGTGCCAGCAGCCGCGCGAGGGATCATTCACCCCTCCACTTT	CASSRARDHSPLHF
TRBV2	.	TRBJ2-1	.	TGTGCCAGCAGTGTATCGGGACAGGGGGGACTAGCGTTTAGCTCCTACAATGAGCAGTTCTTC	CASSVSGQGGLAFSSYNEQFF
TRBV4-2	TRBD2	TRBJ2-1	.	TGTGCCAGCAGCCAAGCTAGCGGCGCCTACAATGAGCAGTTCTTC	CASSQASGAYNEQFF
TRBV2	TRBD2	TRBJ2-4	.	TGTGCCAGCACAGGGCTAGCGGGGAACATTCAGTACTTC	CASTGLAGNIQYF
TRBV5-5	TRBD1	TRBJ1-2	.	TGTGCCAGCAGCTTGGCAAACACAGGGGGCAGGAGTAACTATGGCTACACCTTC	CASSLANTGGRSNYGYTF
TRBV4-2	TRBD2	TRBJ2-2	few	TGTGCCAGCAGCTCCCCAGCGGGGGGAGGTACCGGGGAGCTGTTTTTT	CASSSPAGGGTGELFF
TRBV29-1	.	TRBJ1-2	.	TGCAGCGTCACGGGGGGGGCGCGAACCAACTATGGCTACACCTTC	CSVTGGARTNYGYTF
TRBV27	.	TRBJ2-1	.	TGTGCCAGCAGTAGCCTCTCGGGCGGGGAAAGCTCCTACAATGAGCAGTTCTTC	CASSSLSGGESSYNEQFF
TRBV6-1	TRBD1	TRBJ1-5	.	TGTGCCAGCAGTGTCGACAGGGGGGCGGATCAGCCCCAGCATTTT	CASSVDRGADQPQHF
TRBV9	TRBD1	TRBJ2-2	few	TGTGCCAGCAGCCCCCCGACAGGGCCGAACACCGGGGAGCTGTTTTTT	CASSPPTGPNTGELFF
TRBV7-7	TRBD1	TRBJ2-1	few	TGTGCTAGCAGCTTGGGACAGGGTAAAGGCAATGAGCAGTTCTTC	CASSLGQGKGNEQFF
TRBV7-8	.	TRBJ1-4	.	TGTGCCAGCAGCTCGGGAGGACAGCTTTTTAATGAAAAACTGTTTTTT	CASSSGGQLFNEKLFF
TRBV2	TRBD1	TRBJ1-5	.	TGTGCCGGAGGACAGGGGACCGGGCCCCAGCATTTT	CAGGQGTGPQHF
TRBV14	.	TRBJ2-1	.	TGTGCCAGCAGCCCTAGATCCGGGACACCTCACAATGAGCAGTTCTTC	CASSPRSGTPHNEQFF
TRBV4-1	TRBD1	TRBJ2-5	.	TGCGCCAGCAGCCCAGACGGGACAGGGGGAGGGAAGACCCAGTACTTC	CASSPDGTGGGKTQYF
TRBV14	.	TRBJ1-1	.	TGTGCCAGCAGCTGGGGCGGATTCATGAACACTGAAGCTTTCTTT	CASSWGGFMNTEAFF
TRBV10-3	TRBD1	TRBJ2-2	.	TGTGCCATCAGACCGGGACAGACGAACACCGGGGAGCTGTTTTTT	CAIRPGQTNTGELFF
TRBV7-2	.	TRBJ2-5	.	TGTGCCAGCAGCTTCCGAGAGACCCAGTACTTC	CASSFRETQYF
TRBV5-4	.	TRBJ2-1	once	TGTGCCAGCAGCTTGAGTTGGCGGAATGAGCAGTTCTTC	CASSLSWRNEQFF
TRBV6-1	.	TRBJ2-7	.	TGTGCCAGCAGGCGGACAGTCTACGAGCAGTACTTC	CASRRTVYEQYF
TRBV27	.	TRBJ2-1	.	TGTGCCAGCAGTTTATCTCCGCCGAGGTCATCCTACAATGAGCAGTTCTTC	CASSLSPPRSSYNEQFF
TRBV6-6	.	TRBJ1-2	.	TGTGCCAGCAGTTACCCGACCGCTAGGCAGTTCGCTGGCTACACCTTC	CASSYPTARQFAGYTF
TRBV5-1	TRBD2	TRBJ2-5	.	TGCGCCAGCAGCTTGGAGCGGGGGAAACAAGAGACCCAGTACTTC	CASSLERGKQETQYF
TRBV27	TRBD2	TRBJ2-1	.	TGTGCCAGCAGTAGGCTAGCGGGCAATGAGCAGTTCTTC	CASSRLAGNEQFF
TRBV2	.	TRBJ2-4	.	TGTGCCAGCACCGAAACCCCCTCAGGGATGTTAGCCAAAAACATTCAGTACTTC	CASTETPSGMLAKNIQYF
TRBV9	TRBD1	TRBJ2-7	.	TGTGCCAGCAGCCGGACAGGGTGCGAGCAGTACTTC	CASSRTGCEQYF
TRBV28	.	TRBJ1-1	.	TGTGCCACCGTGAACACTGAAGCTTTCTTT	CATVNTEAFF
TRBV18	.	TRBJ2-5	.	TGTGCCAGCTCACCCGGGACACCAAGGGAGACCCAGTACTTC	CASSPGTPRETQYF
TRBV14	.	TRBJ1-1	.	TGTGCCAGCAGCCGAGGGGCAGGGGCCACTGAAGCTTTCTTT	CASSRGAGATEAFF
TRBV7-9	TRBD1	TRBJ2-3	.	TGTGCCAGCAGCTTAGTGGGGACAGGGAGCACAGATACGCAGTATTTT	CASSLVGTGSTDTQYF
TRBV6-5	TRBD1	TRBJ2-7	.	TGTGCCAGCAGTTACGGAGGACAGGGGTTTACCTACGAGCAGTACTTC	CASSYGGQGFTYEQYF
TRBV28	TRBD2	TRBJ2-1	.	TGTGCCAGCAGCGGGGGGGCTAGGGGAGAGCAGTTCTTC	CASSGGARGEQFF
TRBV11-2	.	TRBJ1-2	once	TGTGCCAGCAGCTCCCAGGGGAGGGCTCCTAACTATGGCTACACCTTC	CASSSQGRAPNYGYTF
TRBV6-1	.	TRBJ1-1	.	TGTGCCAGCACCCTCCTAACAGGAGTGAACACTGAAGCTTTCTTT	CASTLLTGVNTEAFF
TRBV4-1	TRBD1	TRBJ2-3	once	TGCGCCAGCAGCCAAGATAGGGACAGGGGGTTCACAGATACGCAGTATTTT	CASSQDRDRGFTDTQYF
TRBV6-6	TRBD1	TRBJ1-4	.	TGTGCCAGCAAGGTCAGGACAGGGAAACTGTTTTTT	CASKVRTGKLFF
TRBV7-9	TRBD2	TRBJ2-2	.	TGTGCCAGCAGCACCCGGGCTAGCGGGGGACGGACCGGGGAGCTGTTTTTT	CASSTRASGGRTGELFF
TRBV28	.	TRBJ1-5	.	TGTGCCAGCAGTCTCAGAGGGTCCCCAAATCAGCCCCAGCATTTT	CASSLRGSPNQPQHF
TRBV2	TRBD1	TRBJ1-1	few	TGTGCCAGCAGCTGGGACAGGACCGCGACTGAAGCTTTCTTT	CASSWDRTATEAFF
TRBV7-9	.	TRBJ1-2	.	TGTGCCAGCAGCTTACGCAGTGCTAACTATGGCTACACCTTC	CASSLRSANYGYTF
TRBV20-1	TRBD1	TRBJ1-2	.	TGCAGTGCCGGACAGGGCTATGGCTACACCTTC	CSAGQGYGYTF
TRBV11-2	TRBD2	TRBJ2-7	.	TGTGCCAGCAGCCCCGCTAGCGGGGGGTTTTACGAGCAGTACTTC	CASSPASGGFYEQYF
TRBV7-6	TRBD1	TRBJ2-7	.	TGTGCCAGCAGCTATAGGACAGGGTCCTACGAGCAGTACTTC	CASSYRTGSYEQYF